Sequencing of this TCR beta chain was carried out in a study of T cells in Graves' hyperthyroidism and ophthalmopathy (dated by TCRdb to about 2019). In the study overall: Peripheral blood was collected at initial diagnosis, before any treatment. Once sampling was done, hyperthyroidism patients were given methimazole at a starting dose of 30 mg daily, whereas ophthalmopathy patients were given high-dose intravenous methylprednisolone. The 75 to 100 discovery patients were randomly split 7:3 into training and test sets. The paper reports TCR Vbeta CDR3 sequencing of some 140 peripheral blood samples: 40 or so ophthalmopathy, over 70 hyperthyroidism and around 17 progressor patients. In more than 5 Graves' hyperthyroidism patients, the study also compared T-cell repertoires from thyroid tissue with T-cell repertoires from blood. To identify TCR V-J signatures that set the groups apart, the researchers used a discovery cohort of 95 to 100 patients, made up of under 45 with Graves' ophthalmopathy and approximately 57 with stable Graves' hyperthyroidism. Prospective prediction of ophthalmopathy was tested in an independent validation cohort of 18 to 20 hyperthyroidism patients and 17 patients who later progressed to ophthalmopathy.

The TCR beta CDR3 regions were amplified from the RNA transcripts. The first round of RT-PCR for the TCR CDR3 was performed with the HTBI primer set and the Qiagen OneStep RT-PCR kit. The libraries were constructed in a second round of multiplex PCR and then size-selected and purified. Paired-end sequencing of the libraries was performed with 100 bp reads on an Illumina HiSeq2000. From the authors' description of their analysis: SOAPnuke was used to process the raw data, with reads discarded if the reads contained adapters or uncalled bases, had a mean Phred below 15, or lacked an exact constant-primer or identifier match. High-quality paired reads were merged with COPE v1.2.5, and unique nucleotide sequences were defined as clonotypes. Clonotypes were aligned to IMGT TRBV, TRBD and TRBJ reference segments using MiTCR v1.1. The analysis included only V-J combinations with a frequency above 0.0001, which together covered more than 98% of the repertoires. The TCS score was defined as the ratio of F50 (clonal expansion) to E x V (chaos), calculated using BLOSUM62-based TCRdist between CDR3 peptides within each V-J. Welch's t-statistics and random forest reduced several hundred V-J features to roughly 13, which were used in a naive Bayes classifier (R e1071). TCRdb took the public reads, trimmed them with fastp at Q25, ran MiXCR for clone calling and kept in-frame beta chains. Under each unique CDR3 protein, matching rows form one entry showing the most common genes and DNA. Clone size and V and J calls follow TCRdb, not the original study. The sample has about 640,000 distinct CDR3 sequences on record, around 21% of them singletons. The top ten clones comprise approximately 30% of the sample.

Notes on this clonotype: This receptor's antigen is unknown. Nothing much larger sits one base from this clone, and base qualities are not available.

Ophthalmopathy patients had moderately to severely active disease, Clinical Activity Score of at least 3, NOSPECS grade of at least 4, and duration under 3 months. Patients with uncontrolled infections, other autoimmune diseases, pregnancy or lactation were excluded. Clinical symptoms, serum thyroxine and TRAb, thyroid ultrasound, and orbital computed tomography formed the basis for the diagnoses. PBMCs were separated from roughly 9.3 ml of fresh peripheral blood using Ficoll-Paque density gradient centrifugation. Total RNA was extracted using Trizol reagent, and RNA quality was assessed on an Agilent 2100 Bioanalyzer. Broader findings and caveats from the paper: No statistical method was used to set the sample size in advance, and investigators knew the group allocation. During validation, the model predicted progression to ophthalmopathy a median of roughly six months ahead of onset, with around 71% sensitivity and around 72% specificity. Most expanded thyroid clonotypes (frequency above 0.001) were also detected in blood, suggesting blood repertoires may reflect thyroid immune responses. A model built on a 13 V-J signature distinguished ophthalmopathy from stable hyperthyroidism, reaching around 87% sensitivity and 81% to 83% specificity in cross-validation and 80%/75% in testing.

At the junction V is shortened by 4 bases and J by 0 bases, with 30 bases in between. Per the germline V gene, SGHDT is the CDR1 and YYEEEE is the CDR2. Including the terminal cysteine and phenylalanine, the CDR3 comprises 21 residues. The DNA shown is the 63-base CDR3, in frame from base 1. This sequence uses TRBV5-6 and TRBJ2-3; TRBD1 is possibly the D segment (5 matching bases). The origin of this receptor is a young man with Graves' ophthalmopathy. Specimen: blood. The nucleotide sequence reads TGTGCCAGCAGCCAAGGGGTCGTGGTAGTTACGGCCACGACTAGCACAGATACGCAGTATTTT. Translated, this gives CASSQGVVVVTATTSTDTQYF. The CDR3 plus the reference TRBV5-6 and TRBJ2-3 genes for the other parts give the full variable domain: DAGVTQSPTHLIKTRGQQVTLRCSPKSGHDTVSWYQQALGQGPQFIFQYYEEEERQRGNFPDRFSGHQFPNYSSELNVNALLLGDSALYLCASSQGVVVVTATTSTDTQYFGPGTRLTVL.